The 27 T cell receptor beta chains below come from one sample, sequenced in a study of blood T cells in healthy people across ages. Next came a second PCR, run for about 6 to 11 cycles, which used a sample-barcoded 5' primer along with a J-beta primer mix. Each CDR3 protein is one row after TCRdb ran MiXCR on the 5' RACE reads. The data hold hundreds of thousands of distinct CDR3 sequences, with about 61% observed a single time. Specimen: blood. These receptors all come from a man aged 40-50 years in good health.

This clonotype came up a few times. The chain has TRBV20-1 and TRBJ1-1, with a tentative D call TRBD1 (6 bases). Per germline, CDR1 DFQATT and CDR2 SNEGSKA (reference sequence). There are 11 residues in the CDR3. Between the trimmed V and J ends, which lost 5 bases and 8 bases, there was a span of 12 bases. CDR3 protein: CSAGQDREAFF. DNA of the CDR3: TGCAGTGCTGGACAAGACAGGGAAGCTTTCTTT.

The chain has TRBV28 and TRBJ2-6; the D gene is possibly TRBD2 (6 bases). V was clipped by 3 bases and J by 1 base, with 28 bases between them. Germline loops: CDR1 MDHEN, CDR2 SYDVKM. The CDR3 contains 22 residues. The CDR3 DNA reads as TGTGCCAGCAGTTTGGGTGGTGCGGGGTCGTTGACCCTCTTGTCTGGGGCCAACGTCCTGACTTTC. Protein product: CASSLGGAGSLTLLSGANVLTF.

In this sample, this clonotype turned up a few times. The J gene is TRBJ2-7, the V gene TRBV27; either TRBD1 or TRBD2 may supply D (5 bases each). CDR3 size: 16 residues. Germline lookup yields CDR1 MNHEY and CDR2 SMNVEV (reference sequence). The ends were cut back, 6 bases at V and 5 bases at J, with 23 bases in the middle. CDR3 coding DNA: TGTGCCAGCAGAACAAATAGGGACGGATCTGAAGACGAGCAGTACTTC. It yields the protein CASRTNRDGSEDEQYF.

This chain joins TRBV4-3 and TRBJ1-2; TRBD1 is a possible D gene (5 bases). V was shortened by 0 bases and J by 4 bases, with 12 bases between the two germline ends. Germline V lookup: CDR1 LGHNA, CDR2 YSLEER. This CDR3 region has 15 residues. This chain's CDR3 is CASSQEGRVVYGYTF. CDR3 nucleotide sequence: TGCGCCAGCAGCCAAGAGGGGCGGGTCGTCTATGGCTACACCTTC.

The genes are TRBV29-1 and TRBJ1-1; TRBD1 aligns across 7 bases. V lost 7 bases and J lost 0; bases outside the gene matches: 5. CDR1 and CDR2 from the germline V gene are SQVTM and ANQGSEA. This CDR3 comprises 13 residues. The CDR3 region is CSAHQGVNTEAFF. The CDR3 nucleotides read TGCAGCGCTCATCAGGGGGTGAACACTGAAGCTTTCTTT.

This clonotype appeared a few times. The V call is TRBV7-2, the J call TRBJ2-1, with TRBD2 matching 7 bases. Germline values: CDR1 SGHTA, CDR2 FQGNSA. The CDR3 is made up of 13 amino acids. Trimming cost V 5 bases and J 5 bases; bases outside gene matches: 3. The CDR3 spells CASSRAGHNEQFF. The CDR3 DNA reads TGTGCCAGCAGCCGAGCGGGGCACAATGAGCAGTTCTTC. The whole variable domain, remainder taken from reference TRBV7-2 and TRBJ2-1, is GAGVSQSPSNKVTEKGKDVELRCDPISGHTALYWYRQSLGQGLEFLIYFQGNSAPDKSGLPSDRFSAERTGGSVSTLTIQRTQQEDSAVYLCASSRAGHNEQFFGPGTRLTVL.

This clonotype was recorded a few times. V is TRBV12-3 or TRBV12-4 and J is TRBJ2-5, with TRBD2 matching over 8 bases. Trimming at V came to 6 bases and at J to 3 bases, leaving 6 bases not matched to a gene. The CDR3 has 14 residues. CDR3 region: CASRHGGAKETQYF. CDR3 bases: TGTGCCAGCAGACACGGGGGGGCCAAAGAGACCCAGTACTTC.

This chain links TRBV20-1 with TRBJ2-3; no reliable D call. The CDR3 consists of 15 residues. Trimming removed 1 base from V and 0 bases from J, with 11 bases in between. Germline assignment: CDR1 DFQATT and CDR2 SNEGSKA (reference sequence). DNA of the CDR3: TGCAGTGCTAGAGGGTTAAGTGTTAGCACAGATACGCAGTATTTT. Protein product: CSARGLSVSTDTQYF.

The chain carries TRBV28 and TRBJ2-2; no reliable D call. Trimming cost V 2 bases and J 8 bases, with 21 bases left between them. The CDR3 runs 17 residues. The germline V gene encodes CDR1 MDHEN and CDR2 SYDVKM. The CDR3 DNA follows: TGTGCCAGCAGTTTACTCTCCACGTCGGACGGCCGGGGGGAGCTGTTTTTT. It codes for CASSLLSTSDGRGELFF.

This clonotype was seen only a few times. The J gene is TRBJ2-1, the V gene TRBV10-3, with TRBD2 as a possible D gene (5 bases). Between the trimmed V and J ends, which lost 3 bases and 6 bases, there was a span of 24 bases. This CDR3 is 18 amino acids long. Germline V gene lookup returns CDR1 ENHRY and CDR2 SYGVKD. The CDR3 loop is CAISDGMGAHLPGNEQFF. The CDR3 DNA is TGTGCCATCAGTGACGGTATGGGAGCCCACCTCCCGGGCAATGAGCAGTTCTTC.

In its sample, this clonotype was seen a few times. V and J are TRBV9 and TRBJ2-1; no firm D call. The CDR3 runs 10 residues. From germline, CDR1 is SGDLS and CDR2 YYNGEE. V gave up 4 bases and J gave up 12 bases, with 8 bases separating them. The CDR3 sequence is CASSPERQFF. The CDR3 bases are TGTGCCAGCAGCCCTGAAAGGCAGTTCTTC.

The chain has TRBV6-2 or TRBV6-3 and TRBJ1-1; 9 nucleotides agree with TRBD1. CDR3 length: 17 residues. CDR1 is MNHEY and CDR2 is SVGEGT in the germline V gene. With 2 bases clipped from V and 4 bases from J, the junction kept 11 bases outside the gene matches. Here the CDR3 reads CASSYVGDRAVTTEAFF. CDR3 in DNA: TGTGCCAGCAGTTACGTGGGGGACAGGGCGGTGACCACTGAAGCTTTCTTT.

This clonotype appeared once. The chain's CDR3 is CASSPRRYF. Here the CDR3 DNA reads TGTGCCAGCAGCCCACGTCGGTATTTT. The V call is TRBV28, the J call TRBJ2-3, with D unclear. The CDR3 length is 9 residues. Per the germline V gene, CDR1 is MDHEN and CDR2 is SYDVKM. The germline V and J ends were trimmed by 6 bases and 14 bases, with 9 bases remaining between them.

The rearrangement links TRBV29-1 to TRBJ2-7; 7 nucleotides line up with TRBD1. The V gene end was trimmed by 7 bases and the J gene end by 2 bases; junction bases not matched to a gene: 14. Germline CDR1 is SQVTM and CDR2 is ANQGSEA. This CDR3 comprises 15 residues. The CDR3 loop reads CSARDSFTSPYEQYF. As DNA, the CDR3 is TGCAGCGCCCGGGACAGCTTCACCAGCCCCTACGAGCAGTACTTC.

The chain has TRBV28 and TRBJ2-5; 11 bases align to TRBD2. The J call may be mistaken, given a closer DNA end match to TRBJ2-7. Germline V gene lookup returns CDR1 MDHEN and CDR2 SYDVKM. This CDR3 comprises 15 residues. CDR3 in amino acids: CASSLRTSGPYEQYF. CDR3 nucleotides: TGTGCCAGCAGTTTAAGGACTAGCGGGCCATACGAGCAGTACTTC.

V and J are TRBV6-6 and TRBJ1-2; D unresolved. CDR3 length: 14 amino acids. Germline lookup yields CDR1 MNHNY and CDR2 SVGAGI (reference sequence). The V end lost 4 bases, the J end lost 3 bases, and 12 bases lay between the germline ends. Here the CDR3 reads CASSWPQIDYGYTF. CDR3 DNA sequence: TGTGCCAGCAGTTGGCCCCAAATTGACTATGGCTACACCTTC.

This clonotype was detected a few times. This sequence joins TRBV20-1 and TRBJ2-1; 10 bases align to TRBD1. Trimming removed 1 base from V and 8 bases from J; junction bases left unmatched: 8. The V gene's germline CDR1 is DFQATT and CDR2 SNEGSKA (reference sequence). The CDR3 contains 15 residues. CDR3 loop: CSARALTGGIDEQFF. In nucleotides, the CDR3 is TGCAGTGCTAGAGCCCTGACAGGGGGCATAGATGAGCAGTTCTTC.

V gene TRBV12-3 or TRBV12-4 combines with J gene TRBJ2-5; 9 nucleotides align to TRBD2. Trimming at V came to 6 bases and at J to 11 bases, leaving 10 bases not matched to a gene. The CDR3 sequence is 13 residues long. CDR3 sequence: CASSMSGGFEQYF. In DNA form, the CDR3 reads TGTGCCAGCAGCATGAGCGGGGGGTTTGAGCAGTACTTC.

This clonotype was seen a handful of times. V is TRBV28 and J is TRBJ2-6; maybe TRBD2 (6 bases). This CDR3 comprises 21 residues. Germline CDR1 and CDR2: MDHEN and SYDVKM. The germline V and J ends were trimmed by 3 bases and 0 bases, with 24 bases remaining between them. CDR3 coding DNA: TGTGCCAGCAGTTTCCCGACGTCCGTGGGGGGTTTCGTCTCTGGGGCCAACGTCCTGACTTTC. Its translation: CASSFPTSVGGFVSGANVLTF.

The rearrangement links TRBV5-1 to TRBJ2-7; no definite D call. CDR3 length: 13 residues. V was trimmed by 4 bases and J by 0 bases, leaving 8 bases between them. CDR1 and CDR2 (germline): SGHRS, YFSETQ. For the CDR3, the DNA is TGCGCCAGCAGCGGTAGCTACTCCTACGAGCAGTACTTC. It yields the protein CASSGSYSYEQYF.

The chain has TRBV20-1 and TRBJ2-3; 13 nucleotides agree with TRBD2. Trimming at V came to 6 bases and at J to 0 bases, leaving 9 bases not matched to a gene. Germline CDR1 and CDR2: DFQATT and SNEGSKA (reference sequence). The CDR3 is made up of 17 amino acids. CDR3 amino acids: CSAKLLAGGLSTDTQYF. The CDR3 nucleotides are TGCAGTGCCAAACTACTAGCGGGGGGGCTAAGCACAGATACGCAGTATTTT.

As DNA, the CDR3 is TGCAGTGCTATATACCAGGGACGGACATACGAGCAGTACTTC. Translating it yields CSAIYQGRTYEQYF. The chain uses TRBV20-1 and TRBJ2-7; D tentatively reads TRBD1 or TRBD2 (5 bases each). V was cut by 4 bases and J by 4 bases, with 17 bases left in between. This CDR3 has 14 amino acids. In germline, CDR1 is DFQATT, CDR2 SNEGSKA (reference sequence).

The genes are TRBV4-1 and TRBJ2-5, with 7 bases fitting TRBD1. The J call is uncertain, as TRBJ2-7 better fits the DNA end. CDR1 MGHRA and CDR2 YSYEKL come from the germline V gene. The CDR3 consists of 16 residues. DNA for the CDR3: TGCGCCAGCAGCCAAGATCCGGGACAGAGCTCCTACGAGCAGTACTTC. Translated: CASSQDPGQSSYEQYF.

This clonotype was detected a few times. This chain joins TRBV2 and TRBJ2-3, with 7 bases matching TRBD2. Germline V gene data show CDR1 as SNHLY and CDR2 as FYNNEI. This CDR3 contains 15 residues. The trim removed 3 bases at V and 5 bases at J, leaving 8 bases unmatched. Here the CDR3 reads CASSDPLADQDTQYF. As DNA, the CDR3 is TGTGCCAGCAGTGACCCCCTAGCGGATCAAGATACGCAGTATTTT. Drawing the rest from reference TRBV2 and TRBJ2-3, the complete variable domain is EPEVTQTPSHQVTQMGQEVILRCVPISNHLYFYWYRQILGQKVEFLVSFYNNEISEKSEIFDDQFSVERPDGSNFTLKIRSTKLEDSAMYFCASSDPLADQDTQYFGPGTRLTVL.

The chain carries TRBV28 and TRBJ2-7; D unclear. CDR1 and CDR2 from the germline V gene are MDHEN and SYDVKM. This CDR3 contains 11 residues. Trimming took 9 bases from V and 1 from J, leaving 7 bases between them. CDR3 amino acids: CASACSYEQYF. CDR3 sequence (DNA): TGTGCCAGTGCCTGTTCCTACGAGCAGTACTTC. Full variable domain (missing parts from reference TRBV28 and TRBJ2-7): DVKVTQSSRYLVKRTGEKVFLECVQDMDHENMFWYRQDPGLGLRLIYFSYDVKMKEKGDIPEGYSVSREKKERFSLILESASTNQTSMYLCASACSYEQYFGPGTRLTVT.

This chain links TRBV12-3 or TRBV12-4 with TRBJ2-4; D perhaps matches TRBD1 (6 bases). Trimming took off 6 bases at V and 3 bases at J, with 12 bases between the two ends. The CDR3 is 14 amino acids. The CDR3 DNA is TGTGCCAGCAGCCCACAGGGCTACAAAAACATTCAGTACTTC. Its protein is CASSPQGYKNIQYF.

In this sample, this clonotype turned up a few times. V is TRBV9 and J is TRBJ1-6; D is unresolved. CDR1 and CDR2 from the germline V gene are SGDLS and YYNGEE. V was clipped by 0 bases and J by 9 bases, with 4 bases between them. The CDR3 extends over 12 amino acids. The CDR3 coding sequence is TGTGCCAGCAGCGTAGGAATTTCACCCCTCCACTTT. Amino acids: CASSVGISPLHF. The whole variable domain, remainder taken from reference TRBV9 and TRBJ1-6, is DSGVTQTPKHLITATGQRVTLRCSPRSGDLSVYWYQQSLDQGLQFLIQYYNGEERAKGNILERFSAQQFPDLHSELNLSSLELGDSALYFCASSVGISPLHFGNGTRLTVT.